This T cell receptor (beta chain) was found in a study of vaccination and CD4 T cells after COVID-19. Looking at the study overall: Cells received overlapping spike peptides from SARS-CoV-2, HCoV-NL63, HCoV-OC43 and HCoV-229E as stimulation. Study results and limitations: Clonotypes reactive to SARS-CoV-2 had a median that went up from 21 to 38, but not significantly.

Oncomine TCR Beta short-read sequencing was applied to DNA from cultured CD4+ T cells. MiXCR, applied by TCRdb to the PCR reads, yields one record per CDR3 protein. The data contain roughly 15,000 distinct CDR3 sequences, 43% of them seen just once; the ten biggest clones take up 6.5% to 9%. This clonotype was seen a few times. Its antigen is still unknown. As to treatment: roughly 10-day PBMC culture with coronavirus spike peptide pools or control peptides (ViraFEST assay). Expanded clonotypes were found by TCR sequencing after peptide-pool stimulation (ViraFEST). The authors replaced half the medium with fresh IL-2 medium on days 3 and 7. With 6 bases clipped from V and 4 bases from J, the junction kept 5 bases outside the gene matches. The CDR3 loop spans 14 amino acids. Germline values: CDR1 MNHEY, CDR2 SMNVEV (reference sequence).

The clonotype comes from a human donor who had recovered from COVID-19. The sample was CD4+ T cells from blood, cultured in vitro. The gene calls are TRBV27 and TRBJ1-1; 10 bases fit TRBD1. CDR3 in amino acids: CASSDRGPGTEAFF. The DNA of the CDR3 is TGTGCCAGCAGCGACAGGGGGCCGGGCACTGAAGCTTTCTTT.